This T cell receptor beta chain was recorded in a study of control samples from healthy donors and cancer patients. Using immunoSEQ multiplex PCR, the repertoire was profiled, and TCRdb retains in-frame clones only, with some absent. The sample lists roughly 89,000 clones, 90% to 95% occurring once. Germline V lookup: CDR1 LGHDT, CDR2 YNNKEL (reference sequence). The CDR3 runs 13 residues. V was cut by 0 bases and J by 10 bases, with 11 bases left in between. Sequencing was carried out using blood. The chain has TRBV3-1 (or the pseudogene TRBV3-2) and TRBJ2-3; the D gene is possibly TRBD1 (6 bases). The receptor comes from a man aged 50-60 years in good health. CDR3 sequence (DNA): TGTGCCAGCAGCCAAGATAGGACAGACGCGCAGTATTTT. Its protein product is CASSQDRTDAQYF.